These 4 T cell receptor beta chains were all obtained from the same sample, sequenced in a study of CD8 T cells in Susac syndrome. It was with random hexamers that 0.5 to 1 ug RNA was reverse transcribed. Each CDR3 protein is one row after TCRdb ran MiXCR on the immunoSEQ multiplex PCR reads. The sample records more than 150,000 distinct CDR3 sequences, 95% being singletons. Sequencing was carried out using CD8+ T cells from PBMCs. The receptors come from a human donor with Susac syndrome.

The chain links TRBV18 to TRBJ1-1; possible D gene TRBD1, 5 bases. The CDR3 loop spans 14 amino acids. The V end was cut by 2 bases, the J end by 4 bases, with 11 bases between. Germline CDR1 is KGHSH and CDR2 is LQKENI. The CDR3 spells CASSPGGHGTEAFF. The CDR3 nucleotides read TGTGCCAGCTCACCAGGGGGTCATGGCACTGAAGCTTTCTTT.

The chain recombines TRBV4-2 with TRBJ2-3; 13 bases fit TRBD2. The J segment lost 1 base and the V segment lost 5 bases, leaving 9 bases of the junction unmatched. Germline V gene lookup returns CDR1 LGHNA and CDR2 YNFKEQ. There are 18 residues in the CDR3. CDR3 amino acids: CASSERTSGSRGTDTQYF. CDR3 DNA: TGTGCCAGCAGCGAACGGACTAGCGGGAGTAGAGGCACAGATACGCAGTATTTT.

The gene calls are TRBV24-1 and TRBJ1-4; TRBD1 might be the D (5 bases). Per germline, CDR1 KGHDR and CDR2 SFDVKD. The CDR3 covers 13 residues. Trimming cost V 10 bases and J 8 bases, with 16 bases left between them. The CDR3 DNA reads TGTGCCACTATGCCGGGGGAAGGCGAAAAACTGTTTTTT. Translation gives CATMPGEGEKLFF.

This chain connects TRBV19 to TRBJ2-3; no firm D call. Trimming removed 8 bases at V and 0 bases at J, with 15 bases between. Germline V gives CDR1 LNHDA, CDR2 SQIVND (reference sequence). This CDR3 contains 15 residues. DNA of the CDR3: TGTGCCAGTGCCAGTAGAGGAATCAGCACAGATACGCAGTATTTT. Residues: CASASRGISTDTQYF.